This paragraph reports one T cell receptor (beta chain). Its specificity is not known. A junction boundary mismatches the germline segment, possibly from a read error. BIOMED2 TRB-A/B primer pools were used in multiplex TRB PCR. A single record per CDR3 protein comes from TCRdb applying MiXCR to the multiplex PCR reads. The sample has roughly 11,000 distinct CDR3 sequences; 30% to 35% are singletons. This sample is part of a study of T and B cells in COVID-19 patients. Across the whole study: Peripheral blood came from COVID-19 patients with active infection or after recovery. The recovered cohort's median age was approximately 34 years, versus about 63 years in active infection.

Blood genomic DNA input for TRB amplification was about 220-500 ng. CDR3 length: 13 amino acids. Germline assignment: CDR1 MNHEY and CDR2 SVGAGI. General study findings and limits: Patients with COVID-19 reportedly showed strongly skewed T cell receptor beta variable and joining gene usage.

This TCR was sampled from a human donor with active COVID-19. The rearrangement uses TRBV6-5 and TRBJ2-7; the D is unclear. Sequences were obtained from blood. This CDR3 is CVSASSTTYEQYF. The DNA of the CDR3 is TGTGTCAGCGCGTCCTCCACGACCTACGAGCAGTACTTC.